This TCR beta chain was captured by sequencing in a study of cytomegalovirus exposure and HLA in healthy donors. Study-level information: Most donors, less than 85% of around 400 genotyped, fell in the Caucasian-associated ancestry cluster. Study-level results: With high specificity and sensitivity, the classifier reportedly diagnosed cytomegalovirus status. In vitro experiments confirmed that three CMV-associated chains were specific for CMV antigens.

With regard to this clone: The antigen remains unidentified.

Primers: 60 Vbeta forward and 13 Jbeta reverse. Here immunoSEQ multiplex PCR was the method, and the copy in TCRdb shows in-frame clones only, minus some. Of roughly 80,000 clones listed, roughly 76% were seen once; the top ten hold under 2%. This CDR3 has 16 residues. Per the germline V gene, CDR1 is SGHTA and CDR2 is FQGNSA. V trimming: 4 bases; J trimming: 1 base; junction bases outside the gene matches: 5. This clonotype was obtained from a woman aged 25 to 39 in good health and CMV-seronegative. The J gene is TRBJ2-5, the V gene TRBV7-2; 11 bases are shared with TRBD2. Sequencing was carried out using PBMCs. CDR3 nucleotide sequence: TGTGCCAGCAGCTCCCTTCTAGCGGGGGGCCAAGAGACCCAGTACTTC. This translates into CASSSLLAGGQETQYF.